This T cell receptor (beta chain) came from a study of T cell responses to AZD1222 COVID-19 vaccine. Study-wide results and limits: Most donors were white British, females outnumbered males, and clonal diversity was possibly underestimated.

Sequencing was performed with immunoSEQ multiplex PCR; in TCRdb, only in-frame clones are kept and a portion is missing. The sample contains around 130,000 clones, 86% of which appear only once. From germline, CDR1 is LNHNV and CDR2 YYDKDF (reference sequence). V shed 0 bases and J shed 6 bases, with 14 bases lying between them. CDR3 length: 15 residues. Concerning this clone itself: Its target is unknown.

The chain recombines TRBV15 with TRBJ1-1; D perhaps matches TRBD1 (6 bases). Specimen: peripheral blood, collected 28 days after the second AZD1222 dose. This sequence originates from an adult who received the AZD1222 COVID-19 vaccine. The CDR3 spells CATSRDWGADSEAFF. The CDR3 nucleotides read TGTGCCACCAGCAGAGATTGGGGGGCGGACTCTGAAGCTTTCTTT.